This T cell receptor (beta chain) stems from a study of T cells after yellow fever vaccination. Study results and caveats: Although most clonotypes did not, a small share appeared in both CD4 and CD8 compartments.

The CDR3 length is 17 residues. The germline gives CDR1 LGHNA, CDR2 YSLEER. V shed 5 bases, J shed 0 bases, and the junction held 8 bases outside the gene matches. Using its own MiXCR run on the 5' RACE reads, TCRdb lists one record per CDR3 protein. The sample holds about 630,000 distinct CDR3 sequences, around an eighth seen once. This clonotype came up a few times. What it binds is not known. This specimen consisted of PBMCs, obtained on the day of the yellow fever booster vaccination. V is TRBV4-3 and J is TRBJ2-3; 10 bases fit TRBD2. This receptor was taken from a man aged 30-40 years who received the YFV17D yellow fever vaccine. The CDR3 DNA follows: TGCGCCAGCAGCTTTTCAGGACTAGCGGCTAGCACAGATACGCAGTATTTT. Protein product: CASSFSGLAASTDTQYF.